The 19 T cell receptor beta chains below come from one sample, sequenced in a study of shared clonotypes between healthy human individuals. TCRdb's table, derived via immunoSEQ multiplex PCR, lists solely in-frame clones and lacks some. The sample lists some 680,000 clones, around four fifths occurring once. The specimen was memory CD4+ T cells sorted from blood. Subset meaning: CD45RA-negative fraction. The origin of the receptors is a young woman in good health.

This clone has more than one count but fewer than ten. CDR3 protein: CAISPREGQGANEQYF. The CDR3 DNA sequence: TGTGCCATCAGTCCCCGAGAGGGACAGGGGGCGAACGAGCAGTACTTC. The chain joins TRBV10-3 to TRBJ2-7; 12 nucleotides line up with TRBD1. Looked up from germline, CDR1 is ENHRY and CDR2 is SYGVKD. V was pared by 5 bases and J by 5 bases, with 10 bases of the junction left unmatched. The CDR3 spans 16 residues.

This chain uses TRBV28 with TRBJ2-1, with D perhaps being TRBD1 or TRBD2 (7 bases each). V lost 3 bases, J lost 10 bases, and 19 bases lay in between. Looked up from germline, CDR1 is MDHEN and CDR2 is SYDVKM. The CDR3 length is 15 residues. The CDR3 sequence: CASSFMTGRDGEQFF. The CDR3 DNA sequence: TGTGCCAGCAGTTTTATGACAGGGAGGGACGGGGAGCAGTTCTTC.

The J gene is TRBJ2-3, the V gene TRBV28, with 7 bases aligning to TRBD1. The V and J ends lost 10 bases and 5 bases, in that order; junction bases with no gene match: 3. The germline V gene has CDR1 MDHEN and CDR2 SYDVKM. The length of the CDR3 is 11 residues. For the CDR3, the DNA is TGTGCCACCACAGGGGAAGATACGCAGTATTTT. This encodes CATTGEDTQYF.

About this clone itself: Other DNA sequences from this sample encode an identical CDR3 as well. The genes are TRBV28 and TRBJ2-7; TRBD2 is a possible D gene (5 bases). Trimming stripped 5 bases from V and 4 bases from J, with 12 bases between. Germline V CDR1 and CDR2: MDHEN, SYDVKM. The CDR3 has 13 residues. CDR3 coding DNA: TGTGCCAGCAGTCCGTCTCGGGGATACGAGCAGTACTTC. Protein product: CASSPSRGYEQYF.

The rearrangement joins TRBV7-2 to TRBJ2-7, with D perhaps TRBD1 (5 bases). This CDR3 region has 15 residues. CDR1 and CDR2 from the germline V gene are SGHTA and FQGNSA. Trimming stripped 6 bases from V and 0 bases from J, with 15 bases between. The CDR3 loop is CASRFGQPSSYEQYF. For the CDR3, the DNA is TGTGCCAGCAGATTTGGACAACCGAGCTCCTACGAGCAGTACTTC.

The chain links TRBV6-5 to TRBJ2-5; TRBD2 is a possible D gene (5 bases). Germline V gives CDR1 MNHEY, CDR2 SVGAGI. The CDR3 length is 12 residues. Between the trimmed V and J ends, which lost 6 bases and 2 bases, there was a span of 7 bases. The CDR3 DNA reads as TGTGCCAGCAGGACTAATCAAGAGACCCAGTACTTC. This translates into CASRTNQETQYF.

This clone was seen once. The V call is TRBV6-1, the J call TRBJ1-5; no clear D gene. The germline gives CDR1 MNHNS, CDR2 SASEGT. V gave up 3 bases and J gave up 0 bases, with 6 bases separating them. The CDR3 consists of 14 residues. CDR3 amino acids: CASSETFSNQPQHF. The CDR3 region has the DNA TGTGCCAGCAGTGAGACTTTTAGCAATCAGCCCCAGCATTTT.

The gene calls are TRBV5-5 and TRBJ1-2, with D perhaps TRBD1 (6 bases). CDR1 and CDR2 from the germline V gene are SGHKS and YYEKEE (reference sequence). CDR3 length: 13 amino acids. Deletions cut 5 bases from V and 3 bases from J, with 11 bases between. The CDR3 reads CASRRQDDYGYTF. CDR3 sequence (DNA): TGTGCCAGCAGAAGACAGGACGACTATGGCTACACCTTC.

V gene TRBV28 combines with J gene TRBJ2-7; the D gene is possibly TRBD1 (6 bases). V lost 6 bases to trimming and J lost 0 bases, with 18 bases between them. CDR1 and CDR2 (germline): MDHEN, SYDVKM. CDR3 size: 16 residues. Written as DNA, the CDR3 is TGTGCCAGCAGATCCGGGACAAGAACCAGCTCCTACGAGCAGTACTTC. This codes for CASRSGTRTSSYEQYF.

This chain connects TRBV5-1 to TRBJ2-7; TRBD2 agrees at 9 bases. Germline values: CDR1 SGHRS, CDR2 YFSETQ. V shed 4 bases and J 1 base; nucleotides not matched to a gene: 12. The CDR3 has 17 residues. The CDR3 spells CASSTAGKREVSYEQYF. The DNA for the CDR3 is TGCGCCAGCAGCACCGCGGGCAAGCGGGAGGTTTCCTACGAGCAGTACTTC.

The chain joins TRBV27 to TRBJ2-7, with D uncertain. V lost 4 bases, J lost 6 bases, and 13 bases lay in between. CDR1 is MNHEY and CDR2 is SMNVEV in the germline V gene (reference sequence). The CDR3 consists of 13 residues. CDR3 DNA: TGTGCCAGCAGTTGGGCGGCCACCCCCGAGCAGTACTTC. The encoded protein is CASSWAATPEQYF.

This clone was detected only a few times. The V gene is TRBV5-1, the J gene TRBJ2-7, with D perhaps matching TRBD2 (6 bases). Between the trimmed V and J ends, which lost 4 bases and 2 bases, there was a span of 13 bases. Germline V lookup: CDR1 SGHRS, CDR2 YFSETQ. This CDR3 has 14 amino acids. The DNA of the CDR3 is TGCGCCAGCAGCGGTGGGGACTCCCCCTACGAGCAGTACTTC. Its protein is CASSGGDSPYEQYF. Full variable domain (rest looked up from reference TRBV5-1 and TRBJ2-7): KAGVTQTPRYLIKTRGQQVTLSCSPISGHRSVSWYQQTPGQGLQFLFEYFSETQRNKGNFPGRFSGRQFSNSRSEMNVSTLELGDSALYLCASSGGDSPYEQYFGPGTRLTVT.

The rearrangement links TRBV6-5 to TRBJ2-7, with D tentatively TRBD1 (5 bases). The germline V gene has CDR1 MNHEY and CDR2 SVGAGI. Trimming pared 4 bases from V and 2 bases from J, leaving 15 bases between. The CDR3 consists of 15 residues. CDR3 amino acids: CASSLQKKGPYEQYF. Written as DNA, the CDR3 is TGTGCCAGCAGTTTGCAGAAAAAGGGGCCCTACGAGCAGTACTTC.

This chain joins TRBV19 and TRBJ2-7; 8 nucleotides match TRBD2. V shed 6 bases and J 5 bases; nucleotides not matched to a gene: 9. This CDR3 contains 14 residues. The germline V gene encodes CDR1 LNHDA and CDR2 SQIVND (reference sequence). CDR3 protein: CASSPREGQDEQYF. The CDR3, as DNA: TGTGCCAGTAGCCCCCGGGAGGGCCAGGACGAGCAGTACTTC.

The CDR3, as DNA: TGTGCCAGCTCCAAAGACATCTATCAGCCCCAGCATTTT. Its protein is CASSKDIYQPQHF. The chain combines TRBV18 with TRBJ1-5, with unresolved D. Trimming left V 6 bases short and J 5 bases short, with 11 bases between. This CDR3 region has 13 residues. Germline lookup yields CDR1 KGHSH and CDR2 LQKENI.

The chain couples TRBV2 to TRBJ1-4; D uncertain. Germline CDR1 is SNHLY and CDR2 is FYNNEI. Trimming took 2 bases from V and 7 from J, leaving 5 bases between them. The CDR3 extends over 12 amino acids. CDR3: CASSERVEKLFF. The CDR3 region has the DNA TGTGCCAGCAGTGAACGGGTTGAAAAACTGTTTTTT.

The chain joins TRBV10-1 to TRBJ2-3; possibly TRBD2 for D (5 bases). This CDR3 spans 15 amino acids. Trimming shortened V by 6 bases and J by 1 base, and 14 bases separated the two germline ends. Germline CDR1 reads WNHNN; CDR2 reads SYGVQD (reference sequence). The CDR3 sequence is CASSGGSIGTDTQYF. CDR3 nucleotides: TGCGCCAGCAGCGGAGGTTCCATTGGCACAGATACGCAGTATTTT.

In its sample, this clone was seen once. This chain links TRBV7-9 with TRBJ1-3, with 8 bases identical to TRBD1. This CDR3 contains 17 residues. After removal of 3 bases from V and 2 bases from J, the junction contained 9 bases not matched to a gene. Germline V gene sequence: CDR1 SEHNR, CDR2 FQNEAQ (reference sequence). The chain's CDR3 is CASSLVAGGSPGNTIYF. For the CDR3, the DNA is TGTGCCAGCAGCTTGGTTGCAGGGGGCTCCCCTGGAAACACCATATATTTT.

The V and J genes are TRBV28 and TRBJ2-7; 9 nucleotides align to TRBD1. CDR1 MDHEN and CDR2 SYDVKM come from the germline V gene. This CDR3 region has 12 residues. V was clipped by 4 bases and J by 10 bases; unmatched bases: 5. CDR3 nucleotide sequence: TGTGCCAGCAGTTCCGGACAGGGGCTTCAGTACTTC. As protein: CASSSGQGLQYF.